Presented here are 20 T cell receptor beta chains from one specimen sequenced in a study of blood T cell repertoires in COVID-19. The data were produced by immunoSEQ multiplex PCR, yet TCRdb's version contains in-frame clones alone and is incomplete. Of 150,000 to 200,000 clones in the sample, roughly 89% were seen once. The specimen was peripheral blood. These receptors all come from a woman between 45 and 60 years old with acute or convalescent COVID-19.

The chain joins TRBV14 to TRBJ1-5; D remains ambiguous. Per the germline V gene, CDR1 is SGHDN and CDR2 is FVKESK. Trimming removed 2 bases from V and 1 base from J, with 15 bases in between. This CDR3 is built from 17 residues. The CDR3 here is CASSQRGPFDSNQPQHF. As DNA, the CDR3 is TGTGCCAGCAGCCAAAGAGGGCCTTTCGACAGCAATCAGCCCCAGCATTTT.

The J gene is TRBJ2-3, the V gene TRBV18, with D maybe TRBD1 (6 bases). The germline V and J ends were trimmed by 3 bases and 3 bases, with 13 bases remaining between them. Germline V lookup: CDR1 KGHSH, CDR2 LQKENI. This CDR3 has 15 amino acids. DNA of the CDR3: TGTGCCAGCTCACCGGCCCAGGGGCTTACAGATACGCAGTATTTT. Translation: CASSPAQGLTDTQYF.

The V gene is TRBV14, the J gene TRBJ2-5, with TRBD2 matching over 9 bases. V lost 2 bases to trimming and J lost 2 bases; unmatched junction nucleotides: 0. Germline V gene lookup returns CDR1 SGHDN and CDR2 FVKESK. CDR3 size: 14 residues. The CDR3 loop reads CASSQLAGQETQYF. CDR3 coding DNA: TGTGCCAGCAGCCAACTAGCGGGGCAAGAGACCCAGTACTTC.

The chain links TRBV4-1 to TRBJ2-7; 9 bases map to TRBD1. Germline CDR1 reads MGHRA; CDR2 reads YSYEKL. After removal of 4 bases from V and 2 bases from J, the junction contained 6 bases not matched to a gene. This CDR3 comprises 15 residues. Here the CDR3 reads CASSPTGTGTYEQYF. The CDR3 DNA sequence: TGCGCCAGCAGCCCGACCGGGACAGGGACCTACGAGCAGTACTTC.

The chain combines TRBV7-2 with TRBJ2-3; 10 nucleotides match TRBD2. V was clipped by 3 bases and J by 2 bases; unmatched bases: 5. CDR3 length: 16 amino acids. Germline-derived CDR1 and CDR2 are SGHTA and FQGNSA. The DNA for the CDR3 is TGTGCCAGCAGCTTTCTAGCGGGGGTGGCCACAGATACGCAGTATTTT. This codes for CASSFLAGVATDTQYF.

The CDR3 nucleotides read TGCGCCAGCAGCTTATACGGGGGAGGCGCAGAGACCCAGTACTTC. Translated, it gives CASSLYGGGAETQYF. This chain uses TRBV5-1 with TRBJ2-5, with D possibly TRBD2 on 6 matching bases. The CDR3 runs 15 residues. Germline V gene data show CDR1 as SGHRS and CDR2 as YFSETQ. With 2 bases removed from V and 4 bases from J, the gap between germline ends came to 15 bases.

This clone was picked up one time. The chain combines TRBV19 with TRBJ2-3, with 8 bases identical to TRBD2. V shed 5 bases and J 5 bases; nucleotides not matched to a gene: 6. CDR3 size: 14 residues. The germline CDR1 and CDR2 sequences are LNHDA and SQIVND (reference sequence). The DNA of the CDR3 is TGTGCCAGTAGTCCCGGAGGGACTAGAGATACGCAGTATTTT. It is translated as CASSPGGTRDTQYF.

Written as DNA, the CDR3 is TGCGCCAGCAGCTTGAACGGCCCTAGCTCCTACGAGCAGTACTTC. Protein product: CASSLNGPSSYEQYF. The chain links TRBV5-1 to TRBJ2-7; D is unclear. The V end lost 1 base, the J end lost 0 bases, and 11 bases lay between the germline ends. This CDR3 contains 15 residues. Germline loops: CDR1 SGHRS, CDR2 YFSETQ.

The chain has TRBV6-8 and TRBJ2-7, with TRBD1 matching 10 bases. V trimming: 7 bases; J trimming: 1 base; junction bases outside the gene matches: 7. This CDR3 is 15 amino acids long. Germline V CDR1 and CDR2: MNHGY, SAAAGT. CDR3 region: CASKRRDRGSYEQYF. In DNA form, the CDR3 reads TGTGCCAGCAAACGTCGGGACAGGGGATCCTACGAGCAGTACTTC.

V gene TRBV6-5 combines with J gene TRBJ1-1, with a weak D call TRBD1 (6 bases). Trimming removed 6 bases from V and 2 bases from J, with 13 bases in between. In germline, CDR1 is MNHEY, CDR2 SVGAGI. The CDR3 is 14 amino acids. CDR3 in DNA: TGTGCCAGCAGGGCCGAAGGGGGAAACACTGAAGCTTTCTTT. Translating gives CASRAEGGNTEAFF.

The genes are TRBV23-1 and TRBJ1-6; 9 nucleotides match TRBD1. TRBV23-1 is known as an ORF, though its function is uncertain. V dropped 0 bases and J dropped 8; count of bases not matched to a gene: 2. The CDR3 spans 15 residues. Here the CDR3 DNA reads TGCGCCAGCAGTCAATCCCGGACAGGGGATTCACCCCTCCACTTT. This encodes CASSQSRTGDSPLHF.

This chain links TRBV7-9 with TRBJ1-5; D is ambiguous. The length of the CDR3 is 14 residues. With 5 bases removed from V and 0 bases from J, the gap between germline ends came to 8 bases. Per the germline V gene, CDR1 is SEHNR and CDR2 is FQNEAQ (reference sequence). The CDR3 loop reads CASSPQDSNQPQHF. The CDR3 DNA reads TGTGCCAGCAGCCCGCAGGATAGCAATCAGCCCCAGCATTTT.

V and J are TRBV6-5 and TRBJ1-3; the D gene is possibly TRBD1 (5 bases). V was trimmed by 2 bases and J by 3 bases, leaving 14 bases between them. The V gene's germline CDR1 is MNHEY and CDR2 SVGAGI. The CDR3 sequence is 16 residues long. Written as DNA, the CDR3 is TGTGCCAGCAGTTACAGGAGGGACGGTTTTGGAAACACCATATATTTT. It specifies CASSYRRDGFGNTIYF.

The sample holds a few counts of this clone. The chain recombines TRBV6-1 with TRBJ1-2, with unresolved D. Germline V gene lookup returns CDR1 MNHNS and CDR2 SASEGT. CDR3 size: 15 residues. Trimming took 0 bases from V and 2 from J, leaving 10 bases between them. CDR3 DNA sequence: TGTGCCAGCAGTGAAGCGGAGAGTGCGAACTATGGCTACACCTTC. Its translation is CASSEAESANYGYTF.

V and J are TRBV19 and TRBJ1-5; 7 bases match TRBD1. J gave up 6 bases and V 4 bases, and 0 bases lay outside the gene matches. Germline CDR1 is LNHDA and CDR2 is SQIVND (reference sequence). This CDR3 region has 12 residues. This CDR3 reads CASSNRGQPQHF. CDR3 nucleotide sequence: TGTGCCAGTAGTAACAGGGGTCAGCCCCAGCATTTT.

V usage is TRBV6-5 and J usage is TRBJ2-1, with 9 bases that match TRBD2. With V trimmed by 5 bases and J by 4 bases, 6 bases remained unmatched. The CDR3 length is 15 residues. Germline V gene lookup returns CDR1 MNHEY and CDR2 SVGAGI. CDR3 residues: CASSPKAGGYNEQFF. CDR3 DNA sequence: TGTGCCAGCAGTCCGAAAGCGGGAGGTTACAATGAGCAGTTCTTC.

The chain is built from TRBV7-8 and TRBJ1-2; D is unresolved. Germline loops: CDR1 SGHVS, CDR2 FQNEAQ. There are 13 residues in the CDR3. Trimming shortened V by 1 base and J by 4 bases, and 7 bases separated the two germline ends. CDR3 sequence: CASSLGGAYGYTF. The CDR3 DNA reads TGTGCCAGCAGCTTAGGGGGAGCCTATGGCTACACCTTC. Combining the CDR3 with reference TRBV7-8 and TRBJ1-2 gives the whole variable domain GAGVSQSPRYKVAKRGQDVALRCDPISGHVSLFWYQQALGQGPEFLTYFQNEAQLDKSGLPSDRFFAERPEGSVSTLKIQRTQQEDSAVYLCASSLGGAYGYTFGSGTRLTVV.

The V and J genes are TRBV5-6 and TRBJ2-2, with D maybe TRBD1 (6 bases). The germline V and J ends were trimmed by 4 bases and 4 bases, with 14 bases remaining between them. The CDR3 sequence is 15 residues long. CDR1 SGHDT and CDR2 YYEEEE come from the germline V gene. CDR3 in DNA: TGTGCCAGCAGCGAGGGACATTGGGTCACCGGGGAGCTGTTTTTT. Translating gives CASSEGHWVTGELFF.

The genes are TRBV7-2 and TRBJ1-1; possible D gene TRBD1, 6 bases. Trimming stripped 1 base from V and 6 bases from J, with 12 bases between. The germline CDR1 and CDR2 sequences are SGHTA and FQGNSA. This CDR3 spans 14 amino acids. The CDR3 DNA sequence: TGTGCCAGCAGCTTAGAAGGGGGTATTTCTGAAGCTTTCTTT. Its translation: CASSLEGGISEAFF.

The chain joins TRBV2 to TRBJ1-2; TRBD1 matches 12 bases. J lost 2 bases, V lost 10 bases, and 5 bases had no gene match. Germline CDR1 reads SNHLY; CDR2 reads FYNNEI. This CDR3 has 14 amino acids. The CDR3 nucleotides are TGTGCCACCTCGGGACAGGGGGCAAACTATGGCTACACCTTC. This encodes CATSGQGANYGYTF. Variable domain in full (rest from reference TRBV2 and TRBJ1-2): EPEVTQTPSHQVTQMGQEVILRCVPISNHLYFYWYRQILGQKVEFLVSFYNNEISEKSEIFDDQFSVERPDGSNFTLKIRSTKLEDSAMYFCATSGQGANYGYTFGSGTRLTVV.